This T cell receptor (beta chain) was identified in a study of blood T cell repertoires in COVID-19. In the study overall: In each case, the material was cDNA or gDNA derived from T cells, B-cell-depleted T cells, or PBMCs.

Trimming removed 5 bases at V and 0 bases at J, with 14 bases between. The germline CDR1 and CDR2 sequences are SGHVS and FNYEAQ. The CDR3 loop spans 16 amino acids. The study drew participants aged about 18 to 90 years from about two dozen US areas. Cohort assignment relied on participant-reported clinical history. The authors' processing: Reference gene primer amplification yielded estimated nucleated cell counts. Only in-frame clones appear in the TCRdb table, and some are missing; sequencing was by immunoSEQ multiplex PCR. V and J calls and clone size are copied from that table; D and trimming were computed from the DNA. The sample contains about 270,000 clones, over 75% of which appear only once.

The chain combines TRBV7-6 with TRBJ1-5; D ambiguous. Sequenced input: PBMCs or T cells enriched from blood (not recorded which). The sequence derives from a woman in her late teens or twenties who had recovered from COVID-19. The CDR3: CASSRGLKNSNQPQHF. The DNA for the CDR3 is TGTGCCAGCAGCCGAGGACTGAAAAATAGCAATCAGCCCCAGCATTTT.